This note documents a single T cell receptor (beta chain) sequence. As yet, its antigen is unknown. Libraries were prepared by immunoSEQ multiplex PCR; TCRdb keeps only in-frame clonotypes and omits some of them. The profile shows 12,000 or so clones, around 80% of them singletons. Trimming cost V 5 bases and J 7 bases; bases outside gene matches: 6. Germline V lookup: CDR1 MNHEY, CDR2 SVGAGI. The CDR3 consists of 14 residues. The sample comes from a study of T cell repertoires in ileal Crohn's disease. Notes on the study in general: Clonality above 26.8% at surgery always came with endoscopic recurrence. Clonal expansions were more frequent in active smokers than non-smokers at surgery.

This receptor was taken from an adult with Crohn's disease. This chain connects TRBV6-5 to TRBJ1-4; 8 bases are a match to TRBD1. The source material was ileal tissue. As DNA, the CDR3 is TGTGCCAGCAGTACAGGGGGTGAGAGTGAAAAACTGTTTTTT. It specifies CASSTGGESEKLFF.